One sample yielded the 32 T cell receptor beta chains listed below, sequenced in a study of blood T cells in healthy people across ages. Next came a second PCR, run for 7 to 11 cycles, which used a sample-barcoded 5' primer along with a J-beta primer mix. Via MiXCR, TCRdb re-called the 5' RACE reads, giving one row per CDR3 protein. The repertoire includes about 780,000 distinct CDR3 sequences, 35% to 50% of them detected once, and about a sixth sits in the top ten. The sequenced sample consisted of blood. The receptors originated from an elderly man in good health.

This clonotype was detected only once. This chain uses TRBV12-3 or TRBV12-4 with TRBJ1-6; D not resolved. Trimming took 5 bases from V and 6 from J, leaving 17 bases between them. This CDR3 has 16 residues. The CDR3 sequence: CASSPRLGQLNSPLHF. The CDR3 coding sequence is TGTGCCAGCAGTCCCAGACTAGGGCAGCTTAATTCACCCCTCCACTTT.

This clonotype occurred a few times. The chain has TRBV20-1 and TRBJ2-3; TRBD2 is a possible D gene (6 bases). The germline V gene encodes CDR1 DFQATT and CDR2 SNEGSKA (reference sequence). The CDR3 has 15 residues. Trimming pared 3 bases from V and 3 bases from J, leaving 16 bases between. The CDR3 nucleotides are TGCAGTGCTAGGGATTGGGCTAGCGTAACAGATACGCAGTATTTT. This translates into CSARDWASVTDTQYF.

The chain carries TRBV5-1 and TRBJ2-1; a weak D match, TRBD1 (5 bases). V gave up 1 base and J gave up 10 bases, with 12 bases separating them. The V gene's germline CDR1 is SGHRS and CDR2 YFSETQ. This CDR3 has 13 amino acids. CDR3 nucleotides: TGCGCCAGCAGCTTGACCGACAGCTCCGAGCAGTTCTTC. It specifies CASSLTDSSEQFF.

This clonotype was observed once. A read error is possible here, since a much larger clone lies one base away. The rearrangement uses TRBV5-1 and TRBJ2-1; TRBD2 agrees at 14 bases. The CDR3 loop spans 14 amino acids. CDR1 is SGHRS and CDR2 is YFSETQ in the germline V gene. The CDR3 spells CTSKGTSGSNEQFF. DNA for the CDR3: TGCACCAGCAAAGGGACTAGCGGGAGTAATGAGCAGTTCTTC.

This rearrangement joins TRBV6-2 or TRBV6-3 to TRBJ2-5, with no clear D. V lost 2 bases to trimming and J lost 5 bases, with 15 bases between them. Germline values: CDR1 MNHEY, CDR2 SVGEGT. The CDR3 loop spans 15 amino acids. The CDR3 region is CASSYGVGFGETQYF. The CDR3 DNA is TGTGCCAGCAGTTACGGAGTGGGATTCGGGGAGACCCAGTACTTC.

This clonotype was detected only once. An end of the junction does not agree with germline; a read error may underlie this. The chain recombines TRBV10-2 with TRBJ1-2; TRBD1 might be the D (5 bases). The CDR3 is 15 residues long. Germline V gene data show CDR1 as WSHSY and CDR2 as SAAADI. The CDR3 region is CAGSETAKFHYGYTF. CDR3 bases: TGCGCCGGCAGTGAGACAGCCAAATTCCACTATGGCTACACCTTC.

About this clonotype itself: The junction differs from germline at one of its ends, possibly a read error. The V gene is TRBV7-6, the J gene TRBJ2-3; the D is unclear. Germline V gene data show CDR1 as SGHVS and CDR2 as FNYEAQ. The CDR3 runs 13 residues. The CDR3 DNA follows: TGTGCCAGCAGCTTAAGTCGAGATGATACGCGGTATTTT. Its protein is CASSLSRDDTRYF.

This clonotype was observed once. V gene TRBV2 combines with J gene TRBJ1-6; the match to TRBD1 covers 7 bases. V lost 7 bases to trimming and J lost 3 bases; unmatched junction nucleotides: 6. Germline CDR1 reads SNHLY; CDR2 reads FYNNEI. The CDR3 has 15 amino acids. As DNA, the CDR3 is TGTGCCAGCAAGACCGGGACAGTCTATAATTCACCCCTCCACTTT. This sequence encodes CASKTGTVYNSPLHF.

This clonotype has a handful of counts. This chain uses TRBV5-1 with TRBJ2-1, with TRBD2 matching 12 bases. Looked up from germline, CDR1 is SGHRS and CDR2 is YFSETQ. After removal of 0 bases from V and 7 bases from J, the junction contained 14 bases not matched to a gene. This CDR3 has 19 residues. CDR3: CASSLAGLAGGPGFNEQFF. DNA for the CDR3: TGCGCCAGCAGCTTGGCCGGGCTAGCGGGAGGGCCTGGATTTAATGAGCAGTTCTTC.

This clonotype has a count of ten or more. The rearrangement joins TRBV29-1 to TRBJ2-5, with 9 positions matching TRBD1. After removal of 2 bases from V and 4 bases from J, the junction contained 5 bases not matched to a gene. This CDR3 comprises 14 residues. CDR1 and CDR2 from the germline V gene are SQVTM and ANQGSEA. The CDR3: CSVEPTGGSETQYF. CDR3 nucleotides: TGCAGCGTTGAACCCACAGGGGGCTCAGAGACCCAGTACTTC.

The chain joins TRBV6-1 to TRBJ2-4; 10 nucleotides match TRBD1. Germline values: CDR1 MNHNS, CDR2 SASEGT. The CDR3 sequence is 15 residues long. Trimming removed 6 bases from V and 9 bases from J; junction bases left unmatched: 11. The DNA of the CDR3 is TGTGCCAGCAGGGACGTAGGGGACAGGGGACCCATTCAGTACTTC. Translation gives CASRDVGDRGPIQYF.

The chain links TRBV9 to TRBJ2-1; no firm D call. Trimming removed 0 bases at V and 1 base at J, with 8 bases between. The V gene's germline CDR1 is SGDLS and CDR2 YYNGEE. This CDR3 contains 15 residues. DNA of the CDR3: TGTGCCAGCAGCGTAGAACAGAGTTCCTACAATGAGCAGTTCTTC. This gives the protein CASSVEQSSYNEQFF.

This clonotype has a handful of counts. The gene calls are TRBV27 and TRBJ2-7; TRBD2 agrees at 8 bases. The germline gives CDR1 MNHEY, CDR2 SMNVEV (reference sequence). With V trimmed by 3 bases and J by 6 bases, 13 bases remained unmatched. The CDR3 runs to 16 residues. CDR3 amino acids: CASSFGGLGSSGEQYF. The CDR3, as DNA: TGTGCCAGCAGTTTCGGGGGACTAGGGTCATCGGGCGAGCAGTACTTC.

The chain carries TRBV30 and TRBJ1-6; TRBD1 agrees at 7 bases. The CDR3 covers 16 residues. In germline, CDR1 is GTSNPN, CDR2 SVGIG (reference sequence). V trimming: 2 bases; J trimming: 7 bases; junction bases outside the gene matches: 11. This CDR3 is CAWSSEGGIGNSPLHF. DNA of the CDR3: TGTGCCTGGAGTTCAGAAGGGGGCATTGGGAATTCACCCCTCCACTTT.

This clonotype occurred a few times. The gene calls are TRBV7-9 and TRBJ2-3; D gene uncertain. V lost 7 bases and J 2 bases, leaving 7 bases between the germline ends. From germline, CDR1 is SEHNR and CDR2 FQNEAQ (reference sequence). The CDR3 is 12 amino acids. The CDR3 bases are TGTGCCAGCAACCACCCCACAGATACGCAGTATTTT. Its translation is CASNHPTDTQYF.

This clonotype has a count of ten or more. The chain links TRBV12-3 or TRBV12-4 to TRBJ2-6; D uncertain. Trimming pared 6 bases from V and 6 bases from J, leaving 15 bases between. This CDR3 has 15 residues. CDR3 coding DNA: TGTGCCAGCAGCACTCACGGTGGATCGGCCAACGTCCTGACTTTC. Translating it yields CASSTHGGSANVLTF.

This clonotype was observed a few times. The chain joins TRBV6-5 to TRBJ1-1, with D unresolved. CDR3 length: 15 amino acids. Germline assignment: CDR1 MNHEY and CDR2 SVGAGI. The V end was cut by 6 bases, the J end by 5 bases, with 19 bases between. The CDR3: CASSLFNRARTEAFF. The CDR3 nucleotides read TGTGCCAGCAGCCTCTTCAATAGGGCGCGTACTGAAGCTTTCTTT.

CDR3 sequence (DNA): TGCGCCAGCAGCGTGGACCCGGGGGGGGCCACTGAAGCTTTCTTT. It translates to CASSVDPGGATEAFF. This chain uses TRBV5-1 with TRBJ1-1, with a tentative D call TRBD1 (6 bases). V was shortened by 4 bases and J by 4 bases, with 17 bases between the two germline ends. This CDR3 is 15 amino acids long. The germline V gene has CDR1 SGHRS and CDR2 YFSETQ.

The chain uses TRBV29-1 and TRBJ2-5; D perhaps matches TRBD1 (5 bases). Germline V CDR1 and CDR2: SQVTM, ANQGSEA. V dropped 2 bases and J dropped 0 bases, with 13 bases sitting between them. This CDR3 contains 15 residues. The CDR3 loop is CSVEIQGFYQETQYF. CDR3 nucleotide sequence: TGCAGCGTTGAAATCCAGGGATTTTACCAAGAGACCCAGTACTTC.

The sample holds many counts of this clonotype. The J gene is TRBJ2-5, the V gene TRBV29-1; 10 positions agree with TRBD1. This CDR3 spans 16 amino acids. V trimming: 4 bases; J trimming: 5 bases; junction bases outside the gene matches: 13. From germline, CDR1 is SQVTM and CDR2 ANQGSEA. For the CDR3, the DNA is TGCAGCGTTGGGATTGGGGGACAGGGGTTTTCTGAGACCCAGTACTTC. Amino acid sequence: CSVGIGGQGFSETQYF.

CDR3 loop: CSVEQGSNTGELFF. CDR3 nucleotide sequence: TGCAGCGTTGAACAGGGATCGAACACCGGGGAGCTGTTTTTT. The chain uses TRBV29-1 and TRBJ2-2; D is perhaps TRBD1 (5 bases). The CDR3 covers 14 residues. From germline, CDR1 is SQVTM and CDR2 ANQGSEA. The germline V and J ends were trimmed by 2 bases and 0 bases, with 7 bases remaining between them.

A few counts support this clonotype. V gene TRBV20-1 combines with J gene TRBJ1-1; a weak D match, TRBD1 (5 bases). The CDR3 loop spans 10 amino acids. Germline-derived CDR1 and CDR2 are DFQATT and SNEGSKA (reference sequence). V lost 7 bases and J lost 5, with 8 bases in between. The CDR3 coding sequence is TGCAGTGATCAGGGAACTGAAGCTTTCTTT. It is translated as CSDQGTEAFF.

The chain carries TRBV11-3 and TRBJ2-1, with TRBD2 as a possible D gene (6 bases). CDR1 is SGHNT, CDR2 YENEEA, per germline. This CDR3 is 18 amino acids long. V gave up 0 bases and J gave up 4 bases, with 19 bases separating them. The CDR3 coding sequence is TGTGCCAGCAGCTTAGATCGGCGGACGGGAGTGGGGTACAATGAGCAGTTCTTC. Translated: CASSLDRRTGVGYNEQFF. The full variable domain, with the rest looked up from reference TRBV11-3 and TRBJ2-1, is EAGVVQSPRYKIIEKKQPVAFWCNPISGHNTLYWYLQNLGQGPELLIRYENEEAVDDSQLPKDRFSAERLKGVDSTLKIQPAELGDSAVYLCASSLDRRTGVGYNEQFFGPGTRLTVL.

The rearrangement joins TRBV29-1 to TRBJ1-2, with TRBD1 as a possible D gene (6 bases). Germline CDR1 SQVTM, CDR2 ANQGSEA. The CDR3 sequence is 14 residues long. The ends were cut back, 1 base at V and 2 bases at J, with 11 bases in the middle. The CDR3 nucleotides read TGCAGCGTTGAAGGCGGAGACAGGAACTATGGCTACACCTTC. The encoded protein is CSVEGGDRNYGYTF.

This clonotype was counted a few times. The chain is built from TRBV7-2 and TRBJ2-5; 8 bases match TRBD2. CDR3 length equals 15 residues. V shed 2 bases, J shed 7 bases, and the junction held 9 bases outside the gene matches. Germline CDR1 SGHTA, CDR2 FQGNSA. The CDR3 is CASSLKSGSGVTQYF. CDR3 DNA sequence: TGTGCCAGCAGCTTAAAAAGCGGGAGTGGGGTGACCCAGTACTTC.

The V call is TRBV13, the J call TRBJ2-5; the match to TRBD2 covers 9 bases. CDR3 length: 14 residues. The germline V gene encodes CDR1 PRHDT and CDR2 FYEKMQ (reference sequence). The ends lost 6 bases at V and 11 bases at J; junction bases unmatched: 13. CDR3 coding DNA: TGTGCCAGCAGGGTTGGGACTAGCAACTATGAGCAGTACTTC. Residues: CASRVGTSNYEQYF.

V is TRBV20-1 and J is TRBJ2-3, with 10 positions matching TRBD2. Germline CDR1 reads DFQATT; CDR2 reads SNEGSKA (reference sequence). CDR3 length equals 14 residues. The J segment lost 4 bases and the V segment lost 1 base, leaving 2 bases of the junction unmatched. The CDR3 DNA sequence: TGCAGTGCTAGAGTGAGCGGGGGGGCAGATACGCAGTATTTT. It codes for CSARVSGGADTQYF.

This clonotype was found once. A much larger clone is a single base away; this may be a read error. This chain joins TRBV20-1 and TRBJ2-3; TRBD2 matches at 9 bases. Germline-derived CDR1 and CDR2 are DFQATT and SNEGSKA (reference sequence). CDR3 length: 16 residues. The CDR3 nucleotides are TGCAGTGCTCCAATTCGACTAGCGGAGCACACAGATACGCGGTATTTT. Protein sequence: CSAPIRLAEHTDTRYF.

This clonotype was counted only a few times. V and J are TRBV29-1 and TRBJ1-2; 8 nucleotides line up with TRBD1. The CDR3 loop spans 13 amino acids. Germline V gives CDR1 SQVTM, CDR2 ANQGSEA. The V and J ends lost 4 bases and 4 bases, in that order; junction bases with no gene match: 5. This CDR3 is CSVGTGSTYGYTF. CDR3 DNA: TGCAGCGTTGGGACAGGGAGCACCTATGGCTACACCTTC. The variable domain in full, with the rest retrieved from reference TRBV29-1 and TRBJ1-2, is SAVISQKPSRDICQRGTSLTIQCQVDSQVTMMFWYRQQPGQSLTLIATANQGSEATYESGFVIDKFPISRPNLTFSTLTVSNMSPEDSSIYLCSVGTGSTYGYTFGSGTRLTVV.

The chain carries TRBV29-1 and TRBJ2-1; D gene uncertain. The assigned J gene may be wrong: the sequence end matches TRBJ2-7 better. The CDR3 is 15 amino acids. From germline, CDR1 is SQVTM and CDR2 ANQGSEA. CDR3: CSVEHGKSSYNEQYF. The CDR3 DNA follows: TGCAGCGTTGAGCATGGGAAGAGCTCCTACAATGAGCAGTACTTC.

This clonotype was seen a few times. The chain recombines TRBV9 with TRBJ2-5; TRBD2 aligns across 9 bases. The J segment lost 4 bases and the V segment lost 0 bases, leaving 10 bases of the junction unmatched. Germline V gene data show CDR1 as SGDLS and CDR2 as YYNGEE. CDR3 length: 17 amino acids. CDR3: CASSVAPSGVSGETQYF. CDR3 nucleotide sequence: TGTGCCAGCAGCGTAGCCCCTAGCGGGGTTTCTGGAGAGACCCAGTACTTC.

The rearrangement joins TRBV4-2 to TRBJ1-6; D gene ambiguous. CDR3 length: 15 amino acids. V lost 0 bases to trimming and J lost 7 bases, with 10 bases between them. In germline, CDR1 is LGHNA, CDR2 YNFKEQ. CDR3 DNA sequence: TGTGCCAGCAGCCAAGATCATCCCGGCAATTCACCCCTCCACTTT. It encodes CASSQDHPGNSPLHF.